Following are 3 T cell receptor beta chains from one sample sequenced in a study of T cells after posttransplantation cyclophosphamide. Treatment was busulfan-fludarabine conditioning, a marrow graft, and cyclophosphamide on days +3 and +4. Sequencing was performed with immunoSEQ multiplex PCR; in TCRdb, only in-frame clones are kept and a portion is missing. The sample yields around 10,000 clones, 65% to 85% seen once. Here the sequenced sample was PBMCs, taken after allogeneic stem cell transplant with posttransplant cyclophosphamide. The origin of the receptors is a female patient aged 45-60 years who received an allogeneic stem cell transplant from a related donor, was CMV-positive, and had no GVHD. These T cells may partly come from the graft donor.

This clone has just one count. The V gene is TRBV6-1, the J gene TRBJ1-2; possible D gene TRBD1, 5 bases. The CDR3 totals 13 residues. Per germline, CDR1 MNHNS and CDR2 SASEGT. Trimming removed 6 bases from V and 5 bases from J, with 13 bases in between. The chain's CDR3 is CASREQVRYGYTF. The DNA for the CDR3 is TGTGCCAGCAGAGAACAGGTCCGGTATGGCTACACCTTC.

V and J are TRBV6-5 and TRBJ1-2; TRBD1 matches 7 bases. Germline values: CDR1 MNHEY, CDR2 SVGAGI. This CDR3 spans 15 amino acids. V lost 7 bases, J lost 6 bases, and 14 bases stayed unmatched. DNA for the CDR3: TGTGCCAGCAAGCCCGACAGGGCAGGAATTAATGGCTACACCTTC. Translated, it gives CASKPDRAGINGYTF.

For the CDR3, the DNA is TGTGCCAGCAGCCAGGGACTAGCGGGGCCAAAGTTCTTC. Its translation: CASSQGLAGPKFF. The chain couples TRBV7-2 to TRBJ2-1; 13 bases agree with TRBD2. Germline CDR1 SGHTA, CDR2 FQGNSA. The CDR3 covers 13 residues. Trimming at V came to 5 bases and at J to 14 bases, leaving 6 bases not matched to a gene.